This T cell receptor (beta chain) was sequenced during a study of cytomegalovirus exposure and HLA in healthy donors. Study-wide results and limits: Some public TCRs appeared in many individuals, while most sequences were rare. In an earlier analysis, about 90% or about 30%: the productive usage of most TCR beta V segments. Among CMV-associated TCR beta chains, most appeared HLA-restricted in a later analysis. TCR beta sequences reportedly predicted most subjects' HLA-A and HLA-B alleles accurately.

Per germline, CDR1 LNHDA and CDR2 SQIVND (reference sequence). V lost 10 bases and J lost 6, with 20 bases in between. The CDR3 sequence is 14 residues long. A multiplex PCR was run with 60 Vbeta primers and 13 Jbeta primers. Some clones are missing from TCRdb's copy, which holds only in-frame ones; the method was immunoSEQ multiplex PCR. The sample includes fewer than 200,000 clones, around 76% seen only once; the top ten take roughly 6.6%. With regard to this clone: The antigen is not known.

The specimen sequenced was PBMCs. The rearrangement joins TRBV19 to TRBJ2-3; the D gene is possibly TRBD1 (5 bases). This receptor was obtained from a man aged 35-49 years in good health and CMV-seropositive. The CDR3 protein is CATKRAGPGDTQYF. In DNA, the CDR3 is TGTGCCACCAAAAGGGCAGGGCCTGGGGATACGCAGTATTTT. The variable domain in full, completed from reference TRBV19 and TRBJ2-3, reads DGGITQSPKYLFRKEGQNVTLSCEQNLNHDAMYWYRQDPGQGLRLIYYSQIVNDFQKGDIAEGYSVSREKKESFPLTVTSAQKNPTAFYLCATKRAGPGDTQYFGPGTRLTVL.